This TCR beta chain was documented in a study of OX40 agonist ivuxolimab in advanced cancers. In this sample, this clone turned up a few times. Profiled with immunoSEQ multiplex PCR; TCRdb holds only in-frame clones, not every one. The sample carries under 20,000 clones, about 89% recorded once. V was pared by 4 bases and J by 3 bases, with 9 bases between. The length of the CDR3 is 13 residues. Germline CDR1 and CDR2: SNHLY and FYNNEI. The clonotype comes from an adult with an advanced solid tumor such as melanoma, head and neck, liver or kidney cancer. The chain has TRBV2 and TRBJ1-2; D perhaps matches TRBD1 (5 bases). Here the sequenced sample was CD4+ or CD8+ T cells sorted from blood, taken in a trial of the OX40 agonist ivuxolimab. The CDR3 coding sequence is TGTGCCAGCAGTGGTGGGGGGGACTATGGCTACACCTTC. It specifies CASSGGGDYGYTF. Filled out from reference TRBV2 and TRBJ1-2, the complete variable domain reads EPEVTQTPSHQVTQMGQEVILRCVPISNHLYFYWYRQILGQKVEFLVSFYNNEISEKSEIFDDQFSVERPDGSNFTLKIRSTKLEDSAMYFCASSGGGDYGYTFGSGTRLTVV.